The 17 T cell receptor beta chains in this list originate from one sample, sequenced in a study of tumor-infiltrating lymphocytes in localized non-small cell lung cancer. Repertoires were generated with immunoSEQ multiplex PCR, while TCRdb's copy carries only in-frame clones and drops some. The sample holds about 16,000 clones, around 70% seen once. Sequences were obtained from lung tumor tissue. The receptors derive from a human donor with non-small cell lung cancer.

This sequence joins TRBV27 and TRBJ1-6; D unresolved. V lost 3 bases and J 6 bases, leaving 3 bases between the germline ends. CDR1 and CDR2 (germline): MNHEY, SMNVEV (reference sequence). This CDR3 region has 12 residues. CDR3 sequence reads: CASSFANSPLHF. CDR3 nucleotides: TGTGCCAGCAGTTTTGCTAATTCACCCCTCCACTTT.

The chain links TRBV7-6 to TRBJ2-3, with D unclear. V lost 5 bases, J lost 5 bases, and 8 bases lay in between. Germline V gives CDR1 SGHVS, CDR2 FNYEAQ. This CDR3 has 12 residues. CDR3 protein: CASSILRDTQYF. As DNA, the CDR3 is TGTGCCAGCAGCATCCTTAGAGATACGCAGTATTTT. The full variable domain, completed using reference TRBV7-6 and TRBJ2-3, is GAGVSQSPRYKVTKRGQDVALRCDPISGHVSLYWYRQALGQGPEFLTYFNYEAQQDKSGLPNDRFSAERPEGSISTLTIQRTEQRDSAMYRCASSILRDTQYFGPGTRLTVL.

CDR3 sequence: CASSFRGYTEAFF. CDR3 DNA: TGTGCCAGCAGTTTTCGGGGATACACTGAAGCTTTCTTT. The V gene is TRBV27, the J gene TRBJ1-1; D is unresolved. Trimming pared 3 bases from V and 3 bases from J, leaving 8 bases between. CDR3 length: 13 residues. Germline V gives CDR1 MNHEY, CDR2 SMNVEV (reference sequence).

This sequence joins TRBV9 and TRBJ1-1; D remains ambiguous. The CDR3 totals 14 residues. Germline V CDR1 and CDR2: SGDLS, YYNGEE. V was shortened by 2 bases and J by 0 bases, with 8 bases between the two germline ends. Written as DNA, the CDR3 is TGTGCCAGCAGCGTCGTCACCATGAACACTGAAGCTTTCTTT. Its protein is CASSVVTMNTEAFF.

This rearrangement joins TRBV6-6 to TRBJ1-1, with D perhaps TRBD1 (5 bases). Between the trimmed V and J ends, which lost 7 bases and 1 base, there was a span of 19 bases. Germline lookup yields CDR1 MNHNY and CDR2 SVGAGI (reference sequence). The CDR3 totals 16 residues. This chain's CDR3 is CASKSRLTAGNTEAFF. Written as DNA, the CDR3 is TGTGCCAGCAAGTCCCGCTTGACAGCGGGGAACACTGAAGCTTTCTTT.

The chain has TRBV27 and TRBJ2-3, with D possibly TRBD2 on 6 matching bases. Trimming shortened V by 4 bases and J by 4 bases, and 6 bases separated the two germline ends. The germline CDR1 and CDR2 sequences are MNHEY and SMNVEV (reference sequence). The CDR3 is made up of 12 amino acids. The CDR3 DNA is TGTGCCAGCAGTTCGGGGGCAGATACGCAGTATTTT. This encodes CASSSGADTQYF.

This rearrangement joins TRBV30 to TRBJ2-7; D gene unclear. CDR3 length: 11 amino acids. Germline-derived CDR1 and CDR2 are GTSNPN and SVGIG (reference sequence). Trimming left V 2 bases short and J 6 bases short, with 8 bases between. In DNA form, the CDR3 reads TGTGCCTGGAGTTCGGCTCTCGAGCAGTACTTC. Its protein product is CAWSSALEQYF.

The chain joins TRBV5-6 to TRBJ2-3, with 10 bases that match TRBD2. This CDR3 is built from 16 residues. V lost 1 base, J lost 4 bases, and 6 bases stayed unmatched. Germline-derived CDR1 and CDR2 are SGHDT and YYEEEE. The CDR3 nucleotides read TGTGCCAGCAGCTTGATTGGCCTAGCGGGAGCAGATACGCAGTATTTT. This codes for CASSLIGLAGADTQYF.

This clone has only a few counts. The rearrangement links TRBV7-9 to TRBJ2-1; no clear D gene. The CDR3 spans 15 residues. Between the trimmed V and J ends, which lost 2 bases and 0 bases, there was a span of 8 bases. Germline assignment: CDR1 SEHNR and CDR2 FQNEAQ (reference sequence). The CDR3 region is CASSLTSSSYNEQFF. The DNA of the CDR3 is TGTGCCAGCAGCTTAACTTCTAGCTCCTACAATGAGCAGTTCTTC.

Regarding this clone: At one of its ends the junction is not consistent with the germline gene, which may arise from a read error. J is TRBJ1-4 and V is TRBV25-1; TRBD1 aligns across 8 bases. Per the germline V gene, CDR1 is MGHDK and CDR2 is SYGVNS. The CDR3 loop spans 13 amino acids. CDR3 nucleotides: TGTGCCAGCAGTGACGGACAGGGAGAAAAACTGCTTTTT. Its protein is CASSDGQGEKLLF.

The count of this clone is one. V gene TRBV30 combines with J gene TRBJ1-5; D is possibly TRBD1 (5 bases). The germline V and J ends were trimmed by 0 bases and 4 bases, with 16 bases remaining between them. CDR1 and CDR2 from the germline V gene are GTSNPN and SVGIG (reference sequence). There are 16 residues in the CDR3. The CDR3: CAWSVRSGGGNQPQHF. The CDR3 nucleotides read TGTGCCTGGAGTGTACGGAGTGGGGGAGGGAATCAGCCCCAGCATTTT.

The V call is TRBV15, the J call TRBJ1-3; no firm D call. CDR3 length: 16 amino acids. CDR1 LNHNV and CDR2 YYDKDF come from the germline V gene (reference sequence). Deletions cut 4 bases from V and 2 bases from J, with 15 bases between. The chain's CDR3 is CATSIDGGRTGNTIYF. The CDR3 DNA reads TGTGCCACCAGCATAGATGGTGGGAGAACTGGAAACACCATATATTTT.

The chain employs TRBV27 and TRBJ2-5; TRBD1 aligns across 9 bases. Germline V CDR1 and CDR2: MNHEY, SMNVEV (reference sequence). The V and J ends lost 2 bases and 4 bases, in that order; junction bases with no gene match: 2. The CDR3 spans 14 residues. The CDR3 DNA reads TGTGCCAGCAGTTTAGACAGGGGGGTAGAGACCCAGTACTTC. Amino acid sequence: CASSLDRGVETQYF.

The chain is built from TRBV5-1 and TRBJ1-3, with 7 bases that match TRBD1. CDR1 and CDR2 from the germline V gene are SGHRS and YFSETQ. CDR3 length equals 15 residues. Trimming cost V 2 bases and J 0 bases; bases outside gene matches: 2. In nucleotides, the CDR3 is TGCGCCAGCAGCTTACAGGGGAGCTCTGGAAACACCATATATTTT. As protein: CASSLQGSSGNTIYF. Full variable domain (missing parts from reference TRBV5-1 and TRBJ1-3): KAGVTQTPRYLIKTRGQQVTLSCSPISGHRSVSWYQQTPGQGLQFLFEYFSETQRNKGNFPGRFSGRQFSNSRSEMNVSTLELGDSALYLCASSLQGSSGNTIYFGEGSWLTVV.

By share of the sample, this clone is medium-sized. The rearrangement joins TRBV6-1 to TRBJ1-3; weak D call: TRBD1 (5 bases). Trimming pared 6 bases from V and 4 bases from J, leaving 10 bases between. The CDR3 has 13 residues. In germline, CDR1 is MNHNS, CDR2 SASEGT. CDR3 coding DNA: TGTGCCAGCAGCGGGTGGGGGGGAAACACCATATATTTT. Protein product: CASSGWGGNTIYF.

V gene TRBV10-2 combines with J gene TRBJ1-1; no firm D call. Germline V gives CDR1 WSHSY, CDR2 SAAADI. The CDR3 is 12 residues long. V was pared by 2 bases and J by 6 bases, with 7 bases between. This CDR3 is CASSEPTSEAFF. As DNA, the CDR3 is TGCGCCAGCAGTGAGCCCACATCTGAAGCTTTCTTT.

The rearrangement links TRBV19 to TRBJ2-3, with D possibly TRBD2 on 5 matching bases. Germline V gene sequence: CDR1 LNHDA, CDR2 SQIVND (reference sequence). V was clipped by 6 bases and J by 2 bases, with 9 bases between them. This CDR3 spans 13 amino acids. CDR3 coding DNA: TGTGCCAGTAGCAGCGGATTCACAGATACGCAGTATTTT. Residues: CASSSGFTDTQYF.